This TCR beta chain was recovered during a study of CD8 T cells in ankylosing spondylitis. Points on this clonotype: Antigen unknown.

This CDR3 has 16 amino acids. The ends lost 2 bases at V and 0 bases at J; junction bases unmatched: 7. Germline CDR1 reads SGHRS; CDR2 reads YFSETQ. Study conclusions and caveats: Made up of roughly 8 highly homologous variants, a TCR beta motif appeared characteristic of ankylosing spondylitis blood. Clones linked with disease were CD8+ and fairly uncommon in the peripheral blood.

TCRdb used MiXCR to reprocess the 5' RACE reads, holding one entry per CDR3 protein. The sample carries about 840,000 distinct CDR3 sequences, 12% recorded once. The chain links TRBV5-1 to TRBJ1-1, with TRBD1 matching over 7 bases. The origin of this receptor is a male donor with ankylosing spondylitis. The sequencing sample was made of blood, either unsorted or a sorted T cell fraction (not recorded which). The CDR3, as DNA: TGCGCCAGCAGCTTCCTACAGGGGACCATGAACACTGAAGCTTTCTTT. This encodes CASSFLQGTMNTEAFF.